The rows below give T cell receptor beta chains drawn from one sample of a study of PD-L1 blockade in urothelial cancer. The repertoire was sequenced with immunoSEQ multiplex PCR; TCRdb's copy has only in-frame clones and lacks some. The sample consists of about 51,000 clones, 88% of them appearing once. Here the sequenced sample was PBMCs, taken around atezolizumab (anti-PD-L1) treatment. The receptors were gathered from a man in his 60s with urothelial cancer. Each CDR3 is given with its conserved first and last residue. D genes are given only for firm matches. Where a row states a size, it is once, few, many or the class of an expanded clone; other rows omit it.

j_call clone_size d_call v_call cdr3_length cdr3_nt cdr3_aa
TRBJ1-1 NA NA TRBV21-1 20 TGTGCCAGCAGCAAAGTGAAGGACAGGGTCGCGAGGCAATCGGTCGATGAAGCTTTCTTT CASSKVKDRVARQSVDEAFF
TRBJ2-7 NA TRBD2 TRBV2 15 TGTGCCAGCAGCCCTACTAGCGGGAGTCCCCACGAGCAGTACTTC CASSPTSGSPHEQYF
TRBJ1-2 NA NA TRBV5-1 15 TGCGCCAGCAGCGGGACTACCGGGACGCCGGGGGGCTACACCTTC CASSGTTGTPGGYTF
TRBJ1-2 NA TRBD1 TRBV29-1 13 TGCAGCTCCGCAGGGGGGTTTAACTATGGCTACACCTTC CSSAGGFNYGYTF
TRBJ1-5 NA NA TRBV7-6 15 TGTGCCAGCAGCCGCGAATCGGCGGGCAATCAGCCCCAGCATTTT CASSRESAGNQPQHF
TRBJ2-7 NA NA TRBV6-6 13 TGTGCCAGCAGTTACGGTCCAGGGCGACAGCAGTACTTC CASSYGPGRQQYF
TRBJ1-3 once NA TRBV6-5 14 TGTGCCAGCAGTTTACAGGAAACTGGAAACACCATATATTTT CASSLQETGNTIYF
TRBJ2-1 NA TRBD1 TRBV6-1 15 TGTGCCAGCAGCTCCGGGACAGGGTTAAGTGGTGAGCAGTTCTTC CASSSGTGLSGEQFF
TRBJ2-7 NA TRBD1 TRBV30 15 TGTGCCTGGAGTGTACTTGGGACAGCCAATTACGAGCAGTACTTC CAWSVLGTANYEQYF
TRBJ2-1 NA TRBD2 TRBV7-9 15 TGTGCCAGCAGCTTGGCGACTAGCGGGCTTAATGAGCAGTTCTTC CASSLATSGLNEQFF
TRBJ2-7 NA TRBD1 TRBV5-1 15 TGCGCCAGCAGCTTGACAGGGCCAGGGGGATCCGAGCAGTACTTC CASSLTGPGGSEQYF
TRBJ2-1 NA TRBD1 TRBV18 16 TGTGCCAGCTCACCACAGACGACAGGGGTTCACAATGAGCAGTTCTTC CASSPQTTGVHNEQFF
TRBJ2-1 once TRBD1 TRBV19 15 TGTGCCAGTAGTGACTCTCGGGACAGGGCCGTGGGGCAGTTCTTC CASSDSRDRAVGQFF
TRBJ2-7 NA TRBD1 TRBV7-9 15 TGTGCCAGCAGCTTATCCGGGACAGGGGTCGGCGAGCAGTACTTC CASSLSGTGVGEQYF
TRBJ1-1 NA NA TRBV7-3 13 TGTGCCAGCAGCTTCGGGATAAACACTGAAGCTTTCTTT CASSFGINTEAFF
TRBJ2-3 NA TRBD2 TRBV27 15 TGTGCCACCACGGCGGGGACTAGCGGCACAGATACGCAGTATTTT CATTAGTSGTDTQYF
TRBJ2-3 few NA TRBV27 14 TGTGCCAGCGGTAAGGGGGGGTTTACAGATACGCAGTATTTT CASGKGGFTDTQYF
TRBJ2-4 NA NA TRBV5-1 16 TGCGCCAGCAGCTTGGCCGTTAGCTTCCAAGGGGACATTCAGTACTTC CASSLAVSFQGDIQYF
TRBJ2-2 NA TRBD1 TRBV6-5 14 TGTGCCAGCAGCCGGGACAGGATGACCGGGGAGCTGTTTTTT CASSRDRMTGELFF
TRBJ1-2 NA NA TRBV5-1 13 TGCGCCAGCAGCCGACAGGATAACTATGGCTACACCTTC CASSRQDNYGYTF
TRBJ1-6 few NA TRBV5-5 20 TGTGCCAGCAGCTTTTATTACAACAGCTATAGTGACTCCTATAATTCACCCCTCCACTTT CASSFYYNSYSDSYNSPLHF
TRBJ2-5 NA TRBD2 TRBV4-2 17 TGTGCCAGCAGCCAAGATTATCTAGCGGCGGGAGGAGAGACCCAGTACTTC CASSQDYLAAGGETQYF
TRBJ2-7 NA NA TRBV7-2 11 TGTGCCAGCAGCTTGGAGGTAGAGCAGTACTTC CASSLEVEQYF
TRBJ2-5 NA TRBD2 TRBV27 18 TGTGCCAGCAGTTTATCAAGGACTAGCGGGGTTAACCAAGAGACCCAGTACTTC CASSLSRTSGVNQETQYF
TRBJ2-4 NA TRBD1 TRBV28 14 TGTGCCAGCAGTGCCCCCGGGACAGCAAACATTCAGTACTTC CASSAPGTANIQYF
TRBJ2-7 NA NA TRBV10-3 13 TGTGCCATCAGTGTTGGCGGCGGGACCGAGCAGTACTTC CAISVGGGTEQYF
TRBJ2-3 NA NA TRBV9 15 TGTGCCAGCAGCGTAGCTACTGGAGCGACAGATACGCAGTATTTT CASSVATGATDTQYF
TRBJ2-3 NA NA TRBV2 15 TGTGCCAGCAGTGAAGAGGGGACACCAGCAGATACGCAGTATTTT CASSEEGTPADTQYF
TRBJ2-1 NA NA TRBV11-2 14 TGTGCCAGCAGCTTAGCACAGTCATACAATGAGCAGTTCTTC CASSLAQSYNEQFF
TRBJ2-1 NA NA TRBV4-1 15 TGCGCCAGCAGCCAAGATCCAGGGTTGCGCAATGAGCAGTTCTTC CASSQDPGLRNEQFF
TRBJ2-7 NA TRBD1 TRBV7-2 15 TGTGCCAGCAGCTTTGACAGGGTCGGAGGCTACGAGCAGTACTTC CASSFDRVGGYEQYF
TRBJ1-1 NA TRBD1 TRBV5-6 15 TGTGCCAGCAGCTTGGGTTGGCAGGGGGCAATTGAAGCTTTCTTT CASSLGWQGAIEAFF
TRBJ2-3 NA NA TRBV4-1 16 TGCGCCAGCAGCCCTACAGGGACATTTAGCACAGATACGCAGTATTTT CASSPTGTFSTDTQYF
TRBJ2-2 NA NA TRBV7-9 14 TGTGCCAGCAGCTTAGGCGCGAACACCGGGGAGCTGTTTTTT CASSLGANTGELFF
TRBJ1-5 NA NA TRBV30 15 TGTGCCTGGAGTGTAGGGGCGTCGGGCAATCAGCCCCAGCATTTT CAWSVGASGNQPQHF
TRBJ1-2 NA NA TRBV28 11 TGTGCCAGCGTGGGGCGCGGTGGCTACACCTTC CASVGRGGYTF
TRBJ2-4 NA NA TRBV5-4 14 TGTGCCAGCAGCTTCCCAGGGGAGGGCGACATTCAGTACTTC CASSFPGEGDIQYF
TRBJ2-5 NA NA TRBV18 15 TGTGCCAGCTCACCACCTAGAGGGTACCAAGAGACCCAGTACTTC CASSPPRGYQETQYF
TRBJ2-7 NA TRBD1 TRBV7-9 16 TGTGCCAGCAGCTTCGCCCCGGGACAGGGGGCGGTCGAGCAGTACTTC CASSFAPGQGAVEQYF
TRBJ2-2 NA NA TRBV20-1 11 TGCAGTGCTAGGGGAGACGGGGAGCTGTTTTTT CSARGDGELFF
TRBJ2-3 NA TRBD2 TRBV10-3 15 TGTGCCACCATGCGGACTAGCGGGGGCACAGATACGCAGTATTTT CATMRTSGGTDTQYF
TRBJ1-6 NA NA TRBV21-1 16 TGTGCCAGCAGAAATTTAAAGAGCTCCTATAATTCACCCCTCCACTTT CASRNLKSSYNSPLHF
TRBJ2-5 once TRBD2 TRBV4-3 18 TGCGCCAGCAGCCCGACCGGGACTAGCGGGAGGAGCGGTGAGACCCAGTACTTC CASSPTGTSGRSGETQYF
TRBJ2-1 NA NA TRBV28 10 TGTGCCAGCAGTTTTCGGGAGCAGTTCTTC CASSFREQFF
TRBJ1-2 NA NA TRBV7-2 15 TGTGCCAGCAGCTTAGTTCAGAAAAGTAACTATGGCTACACCTTC CASSLVQKSNYGYTF
TRBJ2-2 NA NA TRBV18 16 TGTGCCAGCTCACCAACCCCCTCAGCGGACACCGGGGAGCTGTTTTTT CASSPTPSADTGELFF